Listed here are 23 T cell receptor beta chains from one sample, sequenced in a study of cytomegalovirus exposure and HLA in healthy donors. The PCR employed 60 Vbeta primers together with 13 Jbeta primers. The data were produced by immunoSEQ multiplex PCR, yet TCRdb's version contains in-frame clones alone and is incomplete. The repertoire holds under 150,000 clones, with about 82% as singletons. The sequenced sample was PBMCs. These receptors were collected from a boy younger than 18 in good health and CMV-seronegative.

The V and J genes are TRBV6-5 and TRBJ2-5; tentatively, D is TRBD2 (5 bases). Per germline, CDR1 MNHEY and CDR2 SVGAGI. The CDR3 has 15 residues. V was shortened by 5 bases and J by 5 bases, with 18 bases between the two germline ends. CDR3 coding DNA: TGTGCCAGCAGTCGCGCCGGGGAAGATACGGAGACCCAGTACTTC. Translating it yields CASSRAGEDTETQYF.

The chain is built from TRBV7-2 and TRBJ1-1; no clear D. V was trimmed by 4 bases and J by 7 bases, leaving 7 bases between them. Germline values: CDR1 SGHTA, CDR2 FQGNSA. CDR3 length: 11 amino acids. The CDR3 sequence: CASSYFDEAFF. The CDR3, as DNA: TGTGCCAGCAGCTACTTTGATGAAGCTTTCTTT.

The rearrangement joins TRBV9 to TRBJ2-7; TRBD2 matches at 11 bases. The CDR3 runs 16 residues. Germline CDR1 is SGDLS and CDR2 is YYNGEE. V was pared by 4 bases and J by 3 bases, with 9 bases of the junction left unmatched. The chain's CDR3 is CASSPRLAGSFYEQYF. The CDR3 DNA reads as TGTGCCAGCAGCCCACGACTAGCGGGGTCATTCTACGAGCAGTACTTC.

The V and J genes are TRBV2 and TRBJ2-1; D perhaps matches TRBD1 (6 bases). The V end was cut by 7 bases, the J end by 6 bases, with 10 bases between. There are 12 residues in the CDR3. The germline V gene encodes CDR1 SNHLY and CDR2 FYNNEI. The CDR3 sequence: CASTQQGNEQFF. The CDR3 DNA sequence: TGTGCCAGCACCCAACAGGGCAATGAGCAGTTCTTC. Filled out from reference TRBV2 and TRBJ2-1, the complete variable domain reads EPEVTQTPSHQVTQMGQEVILRCVPISNHLYFYWYRQILGQKVEFLVSFYNNEISEKSEIFDDQFSVERPDGSNFTLKIRSTKLEDSAMYFCASTQQGNEQFFGPGTRLTVL.

The rearrangement joins TRBV5-4 to TRBJ2-2, with D unresolved. This CDR3 contains 15 residues. Germline V gene lookup returns CDR1 SGHNT and CDR2 YYREEE (reference sequence). Trimming took off 0 bases at V and 5 bases at J, with 11 bases between the two ends. CDR3 region: CASSLGPVPTGELFF. CDR3 coding DNA: TGTGCCAGCAGCTTGGGCCCGGTGCCTACCGGGGAGCTGTTTTTT.

This chain joins TRBV4-1 and TRBJ1-2; 9 bases agree with TRBD1. The germline V gene encodes CDR1 MGHRA and CDR2 YSYEKL. The length of the CDR3 is 16 residues. V lost 4 bases to trimming and J lost 2 bases; unmatched junction nucleotides: 8. The CDR3 is CASSLGVDRGNYGYTF. DNA for the CDR3: TGCGCCAGCAGCCTTGGTGTGGACAGGGGAAACTATGGCTACACCTTC.

The rearrangement uses TRBV4-1 and TRBJ2-5, with TRBD2 as a possible D gene (6 bases). V lost 1 base, J lost 5 bases, and 14 bases lay in between. Germline assignment: CDR1 MGHRA and CDR2 YSYEKL. This CDR3 has 15 amino acids. The CDR3 is CASSQVVLARETQYF. The CDR3 DNA follows: TGCGCCAGCAGCCAAGTAGTTCTAGCGAGGGAGACCCAGTACTTC.

The chain carries TRBV29-1 and TRBJ2-6; D not certain. Looked up from germline, CDR1 is SQVTM and CDR2 is ANQGSEA. CDR3 length: 13 amino acids. The V end lost 4 bases, the J end lost 4 bases, and 8 bases lay between the germline ends. Here the CDR3 DNA reads TGCAGCGTTGGCGAGTCCGGGGCCAACGTCCTGACTTTC. This sequence encodes CSVGESGANVLTF.

The V and J genes are TRBV4-1 and TRBJ1-1; D might be TRBD1 (5 bases). Germline loops: CDR1 MGHRA, CDR2 YSYEKL. With 0 bases removed from V and 7 bases from J, the gap between germline ends came to 12 bases. The CDR3 spans 14 residues. CDR3 sequence: CASSQETAQGEAFF. For the CDR3, the DNA is TGCGCCAGCAGCCAAGAAACAGCGCAGGGTGAAGCTTTCTTT.

The chain joins TRBV7-9 to TRBJ1-1; a possible D gene is TRBD1 (5 bases). Trimming removed 6 bases from V and 5 bases from J, with 10 bases in between. The CDR3 has 12 residues. Germline V lookup: CDR1 SEHNR, CDR2 FQNEAQ (reference sequence). For the CDR3, the DNA is TGTGCCAGCAGGGGGCGGTTGACTGAAGCTTTCTTT. It translates to CASRGRLTEAFF.

This sequence joins TRBV29-1 and TRBJ1-1, with D unclear. This CDR3 spans 12 amino acids. V shed 1 base and J shed 1 base, with 4 bases lying between them. Germline loops: CDR1 SQVTM, CDR2 ANQGSEA. The CDR3 protein is CSVEASNTEAFF. DNA for the CDR3: TGCAGCGTTGAAGCCTCGAACACTGAAGCTTTCTTT.

The chain carries TRBV30 and TRBJ1-5; 7 nucleotides agree with TRBD1. The CDR3 has 14 amino acids. Trimming removed 4 bases from V and 7 bases from J; junction bases left unmatched: 10. CDR1 and CDR2 (germline): GTSNPN, SVGIG (reference sequence). Written as DNA, the CDR3 is TGTGCCTGGACCTTAACCGCAGGGGGACAGCCCCAGCATTTT. It yields the protein CAWTLTAGGQPQHF.

There are a few counts of this clone. This chain uses TRBV5-1 with TRBJ1-2; possibly TRBD1 for D (5 bases). Germline values: CDR1 SGHRS, CDR2 YFSETQ. Trimming cost V 3 bases and J 8 bases, with 17 bases left between them. This CDR3 spans 14 amino acids. CDR3 nucleotide sequence: TGCGCCAGCAGCTCCGGTGGGGGGGGAAGAGGCTACACCTTC. The encoded protein is CASSSGGGGRGYTF.

This rearrangement joins TRBV5-1 to TRBJ1-1, with TRBD1 identical over 10 bases. V lost 8 bases and J lost 4; bases outside the gene matches: 14. This CDR3 comprises 16 residues. Looked up from germline, CDR1 is SGHRS and CDR2 is YFSETQ. Written as DNA, the CDR3 is TGCGCCAGTCCGAACCGGGACAGGGGCATGCCCACTGAAGCTTTCTTT. This translates into CASPNRDRGMPTEAFF.

The chain joins TRBV9 to TRBJ2-2; no clear D gene. Trimming took 4 bases from V and 6 from J, leaving 4 bases between them. Germline V gene data show CDR1 as SGDLS and CDR2 as YYNGEE. This CDR3 has 11 amino acids. The CDR3 here is CASSSSGELFF. The CDR3 nucleotides read TGTGCCAGCAGCTCCTCCGGGGAGCTGTTTTTT.

The chain recombines TRBV19 with TRBJ2-1, with a tentative D call TRBD2 (5 bases). From germline, CDR1 is LNHDA and CDR2 SQIVND (reference sequence). The CDR3 consists of 15 residues. Trimming stripped 4 bases from V and 0 bases from J, with 10 bases between. The CDR3 is CASSKDSSSYNEQFF. CDR3 DNA sequence: TGTGCCAGTAGTAAGGACTCGAGCTCCTACAATGAGCAGTTCTTC.

This chain uses TRBV4-2 with TRBJ2-7, with 7 bases identical to TRBD1. The V gene end was trimmed by 1 base and the J gene end by 5 bases; junction bases not matched to a gene: 5. The CDR3 spans 14 residues. The V gene's germline CDR1 is LGHNA and CDR2 YNFKEQ. The CDR3 DNA follows: TGTGCCAGCAGCCAAGTTGTACAGGGGAACGAGCAGTACTTC. Translated: CASSQVVQGNEQYF.

This rearrangement joins TRBV7-2 to TRBJ2-7; 10 bases match TRBD2. V was clipped by 5 bases and J by 1 base; unmatched bases: 11. Germline V CDR1 and CDR2: SGHTA, FQGNSA. This CDR3 is 17 amino acids long. CDR3 sequence reads: CASSPRSGLAASYEQYF. DNA for the CDR3: TGTGCCAGCAGCCCGAGGTCTGGACTAGCGGCTTCCTACGAGCAGTACTTC.

The CDR3 spells CASSPTSGSYNEQFF. CDR3 coding DNA: TGTGCCAGCAGCCCGACTAGCGGGAGCTACAATGAGCAGTTCTTC. The chain recombines TRBV7-2 with TRBJ2-1; the match to TRBD2 covers 12 bases. The CDR3 covers 15 residues. Germline assignment: CDR1 SGHTA and CDR2 FQGNSA. V lost 5 bases to trimming and J lost 3 bases; unmatched junction nucleotides: 2.

The chain joins TRBV6-1 to TRBJ2-7; 8 bases are a match to TRBD2. With 5 bases clipped from V and 5 bases from J, the junction kept 8 bases outside the gene matches. This CDR3 comprises 14 residues. Germline V gene sequence: CDR1 MNHNS, CDR2 SASEGT. The CDR3, as DNA: TGTGCCAGCAGTCCGGGGGGGGCGGTCCACGAGCAGTACTTC. Its translation is CASSPGGAVHEQYF.

The chain has TRBV5-6 and TRBJ1-2; D might be TRBD1 (6 bases). Germline V lookup: CDR1 SGHDT, CDR2 YYEEEE. CDR3 length equals 13 residues. Trimming stripped 3 bases from V and 6 bases from J, with 12 bases between. CDR3 sequence (DNA): TGTGCCAGCAGCTACTTTGGGACAAATGGCTACACCTTC. It codes for CASSYFGTNGYTF.

CDR3 amino acids: CASSFGPGIYEQFF. In nucleotides, the CDR3 is TGTGCCAGCAGCTTTGGCCCAGGGATCTATGAGCAGTTCTTC. This chain links TRBV13 with TRBJ2-1, with D possibly matching TRBD1 (5 bases). Deletions cut 3 bases from V and 8 bases from J, with 14 bases between. CDR1 and CDR2 (germline): PRHDT, FYEKMQ (reference sequence). This CDR3 is built from 14 residues.

The CDR3 sequence is CASSLRQGGYTF. The CDR3 DNA reads as TGTGCCAGCAGCTTGAGGCAGGGGGGCTACACCTTC. The V call is TRBV5-4, the J call TRBJ1-2; D is possibly TRBD1 (6 bases). Per germline, CDR1 SGHNT and CDR2 YYREEE (reference sequence). This CDR3 has 12 residues. Trimming left V 1 base short and J 8 bases short, with 9 bases between.